This paragraph covers one TCR beta chain sequence. Its antigen is not known. The germline CDR1 and CDR2 sequences are SGHTA and FQGTGA. Trimming removed 5 bases from V and 2 bases from J; junction bases left unmatched: 6. The CDR3 is made up of 15 amino acids. This sample is drawn from a study of siplizumab effects on memory and regulatory T cells. Only in-frame clones appear in the TCRdb table, and some are missing; sequencing was by immunoSEQ multiplex PCR. The sample carries fewer than 120,000 clones, roughly 92% recorded once. Study outcomes and limitations: Siplizumab led to significantly less abundant alloreactive sequences that could be traced back to unstimulated CD4+ memory cells. Roughly 80-97% of proliferating CD4+ or CD8+ clones lacked an assignable naive or memory phenotype.

This TCR came from a human donor in good health. The specimen was CD4+ T cells sorted from blood. The chain is built from TRBV7-3 and TRBJ1-3; TRBD1 matches at 7 bases. CDR3 DNA: TGTGCCAGCAGCCCGCAGGGGGGCACTGGAAACACCATATATTTT. Amino acids: CASSPQGGTGNTIYF. The whole variable domain, remainder taken from reference TRBV7-3 and TRBJ1-3, is GAGVSQTPSNKVTEKGKYVELRCDPISGHTALYWYRQSLGQGPEFLIYFQGTGAADDSGLPNDRFFAVRPEGSVSTLKIQRTERGDSAVYLCASSPQGGTGNTIYFGEGSWLTVV.